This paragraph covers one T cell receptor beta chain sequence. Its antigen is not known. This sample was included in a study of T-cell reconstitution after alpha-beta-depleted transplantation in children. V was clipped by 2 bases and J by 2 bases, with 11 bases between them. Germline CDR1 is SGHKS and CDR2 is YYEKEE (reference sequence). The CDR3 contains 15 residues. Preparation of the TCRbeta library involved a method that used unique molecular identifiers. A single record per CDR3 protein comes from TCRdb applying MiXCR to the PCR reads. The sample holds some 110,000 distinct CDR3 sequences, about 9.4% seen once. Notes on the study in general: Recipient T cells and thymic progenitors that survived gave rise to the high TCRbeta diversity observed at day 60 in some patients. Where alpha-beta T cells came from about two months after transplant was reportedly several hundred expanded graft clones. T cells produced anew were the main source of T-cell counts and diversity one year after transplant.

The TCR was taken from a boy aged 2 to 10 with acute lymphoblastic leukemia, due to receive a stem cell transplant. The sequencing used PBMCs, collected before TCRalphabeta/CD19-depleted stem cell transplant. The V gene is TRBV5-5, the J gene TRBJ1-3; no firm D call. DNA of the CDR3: TGTGCCAGCAGCTTAGGTACGGGCCCTGGAAACACCATATATTTT. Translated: CASSLGTGPGNTIYF.